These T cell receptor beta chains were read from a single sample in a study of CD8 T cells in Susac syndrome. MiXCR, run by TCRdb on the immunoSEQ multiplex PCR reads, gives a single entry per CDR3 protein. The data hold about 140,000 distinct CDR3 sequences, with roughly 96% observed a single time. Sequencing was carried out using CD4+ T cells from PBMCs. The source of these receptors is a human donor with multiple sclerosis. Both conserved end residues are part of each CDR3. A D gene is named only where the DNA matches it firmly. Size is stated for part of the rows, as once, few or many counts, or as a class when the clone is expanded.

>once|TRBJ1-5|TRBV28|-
TGTGCCAGCAGAGTTTCCGGGACGGAGAATCAGCCCCAGCATTTT
CASRVSGTENQPQHF
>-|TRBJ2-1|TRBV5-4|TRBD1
TGTGCCAGCAGCTCCCGGGACAGGCACAATGAGCAGTTCTTC
CASSSRDRHNEQFF
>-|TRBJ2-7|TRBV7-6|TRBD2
TGTGCCAGCAGCTTAGAAGCGGGAGTGACCAACGAGCAGTACTTC
CASSLEAGVTNEQYF
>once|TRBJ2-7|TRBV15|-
TGTGCCACCAGCAGAGATCTCTCAAGAGGGGCTGCCTCCTACGAGCAGTACTTC
CATSRDLSRGAASYEQYF
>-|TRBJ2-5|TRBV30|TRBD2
TGTGCCTGGAGTTTACGGGGACTAGCGACACAAGAGACCCAGTACTTC
CAWSLRGLATQETQYF
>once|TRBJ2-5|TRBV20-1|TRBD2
TGCAGTGCTAGCCAACTAGCGGGGGGTCAAGAGACCCAGTACTTC
CSASQLAGGQETQYF
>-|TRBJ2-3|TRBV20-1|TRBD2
TGCAGTGCTCACCCTCGGCGGGGGGGTATCGATACGCAGTATTTT
CSAHPRRGGIDTQYF
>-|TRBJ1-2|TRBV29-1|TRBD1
TGCAGCGTTGGGGAGACAGGGACCTATGGCTACACCTTC
CSVGETGTYGYTF
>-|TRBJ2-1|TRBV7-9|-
TGTGCCAGCAGCTTCAGCAGATCATACAATGAGCAGTTCTTC
CASSFSRSYNEQFF
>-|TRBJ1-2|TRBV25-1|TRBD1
TGTGCCAGCAAAATAACAGGGGGCAATAGCTACACCTTC
CASKITGGNSYTF
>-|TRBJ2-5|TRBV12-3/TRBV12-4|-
TGTGCCAGCAGTTTTTTAGCGGGAGCCAACAGGGGGGAGACCCAGTACTTC
CASSFLAGANRGETQYF
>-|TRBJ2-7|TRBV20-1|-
TGCAGTGCTAGAGATATTAAGGCCTACGAGCAGTACTTC
CSARDIKAYEQYF
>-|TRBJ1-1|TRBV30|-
TGTGCCTGGATAGTCTGGAACACTGAAGCTTTCTTT
CAWIVWNTEAFF
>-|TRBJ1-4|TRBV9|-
TGTGCCAGCAGCGGAGGGGTGGGCGCTAATGAAAAACTGTTTTTT
CASSGGVGANEKLFF
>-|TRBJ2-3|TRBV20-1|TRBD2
TGCAGTGCTAGGACTAGCGGGAGTCCAGATACGCAGTATTTT
CSARTSGSPDTQYF
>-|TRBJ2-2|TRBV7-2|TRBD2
TGTGCCAGCAGCTTAAGGACTAGCGGGATCAACACCGGGGAGCTGTTTTTT
CASSLRTSGINTGELFF
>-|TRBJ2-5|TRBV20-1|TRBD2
TGCAGTGCTTCAGGCGGGAGAGACGCAGAGACCCAGTACTTC
CSASGGRDAETQYF
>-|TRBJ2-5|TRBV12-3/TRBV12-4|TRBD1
TGTGCCAGCAGCCGGACAGGGGGAGAGACCCAGTACTTC
CASSRTGGETQYF
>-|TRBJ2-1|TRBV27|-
TGTGCCAGCAGTTTTGACCACGGATACTACAATGAGCAGTTCTTC
CASSFDHGYYNEQFF
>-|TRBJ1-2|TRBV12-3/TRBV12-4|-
TGTGCCAGCAGTTTAGCCCGGCGGGGCTACACCTTC
CASSLARRGYTF
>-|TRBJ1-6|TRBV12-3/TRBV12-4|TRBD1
TGTGCCAGCACCCTCGGGACAGGGAATTCACCCCTCCACTTT
CASTLGTGNSPLHF
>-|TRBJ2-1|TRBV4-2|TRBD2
TGTGCCAGCAGCCAAGAGAGCGGGAGCTACGATGAGCAGTTCTTC
CASSQESGSYDEQFF
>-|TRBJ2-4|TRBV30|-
TGTGCCTGGAGTCAGGGTTACATTCAGTACTTC
CAWSQGYIQYF
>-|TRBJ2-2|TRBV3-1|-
TGTGCCAGCAGCCAAGTCTTCGGGACCGGGGAGCTGTTTTTT
CASSQVFGTGELFF
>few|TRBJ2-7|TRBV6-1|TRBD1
TGTGCCAGCAGGGATACAGGGGCTCGGGAGCAGTACTTC
CASRDTGAREQYF
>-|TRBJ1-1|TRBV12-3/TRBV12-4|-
TGTGCCAGCAGTTCAGGGGTTTTGGAAGCTTTCTTT
CASSSGVLEAFF
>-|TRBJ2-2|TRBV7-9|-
TGTGCCAGCAGCCCTTTAGAGGGACGGGGGATGACCGGGGAGCTGTTTTTT
CASSPLEGRGMTGELFF
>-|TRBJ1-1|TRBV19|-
TGTGCCAGTATTATTAGCGCCGGGACCGAAGCTTTCTTT
CASIISAGTEAFF
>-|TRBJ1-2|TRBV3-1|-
TGTGCCAGCAGCCAAGATCTCTATGGCTACACCTTC
CASSQDLYGYTF
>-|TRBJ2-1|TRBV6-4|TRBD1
TGTGCCAGCAGTATTAGACAGGGGGCTTATGAGCAGTTCTTC
CASSIRQGAYEQFF
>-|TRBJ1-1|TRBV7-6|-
TGTGCCAGCAGCTTAGGCGAACCGAACACTGAAGCTTTCTTT
CASSLGEPNTEAFF
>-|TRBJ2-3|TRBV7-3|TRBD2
TGTGCCAGCAGCTTAACACGGGGGGTCACAGATACGCAGTATTTT
CASSLTRGVTDTQYF
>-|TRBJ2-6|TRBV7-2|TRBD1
TGTGCCAGCAGCCTAACAACCGGGACAGGGCCCTCTGGGGCCAACGTCCTGACTTTC
CASSLTTGTGPSGANVLTF
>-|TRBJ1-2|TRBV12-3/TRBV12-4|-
TGTGCCAGCAGTTTGATTTCTGGGGGCTGGGGTGACTATGGCTACACCTTC
CASSLISGGWGDYGYTF
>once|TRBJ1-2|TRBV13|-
TGTGCCAGCAGCCCCGAGGGGAACCCAAGAGGCTACACCTTC
CASSPEGNPRGYTF
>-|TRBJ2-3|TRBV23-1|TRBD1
TGCGCCAGCAGTCTCGGCGGGACAGGGGGCACAGATACGCAGTATTTT
CASSLGGTGGTDTQYF
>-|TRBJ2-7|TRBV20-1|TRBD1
TGCAGTGCTCGCCGGGACAGCTCCTACGAGCAGTACTTC
CSARRDSSYEQYF
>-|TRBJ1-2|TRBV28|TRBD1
TGTGCCAGCAAGCCAGGGGGAGTCTATGGCTACACCTTC
CASKPGGVYGYTF
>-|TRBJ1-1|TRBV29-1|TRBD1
TGCAGCGTTGAAGGGCCAGGGGGAGCTTTCTTT
CSVEGPGGAFF
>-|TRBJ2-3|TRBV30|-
TGTGCCTGGAAACCCTCCACAGATACGCAGTATTTT
CAWKPSTDTQYF
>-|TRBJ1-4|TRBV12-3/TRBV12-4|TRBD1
TGTGCCAGCAGTTTAAGGACAGGGAATGAAAAACTGTTTTTT
CASSLRTGNEKLFF
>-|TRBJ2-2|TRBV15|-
TGTGCCACCAGCAGAGATAGGTGGTCGGAGCTGTTTTTT
CATSRDRWSELFF
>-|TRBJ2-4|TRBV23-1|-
TGCGCCAGCAGTTCCCGCAGCTTAGCCAAAAACATTCAGTACTTC
CASSSRSLAKNIQYF
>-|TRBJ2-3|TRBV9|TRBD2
TGTGCCAGCAGCCCTCAGCCGGGACTAGGTACCGATACGCAGTATTTT
CASSPQPGLGTDTQYF